The 32 T cell receptor beta chains below come from one sample, sequenced in a study of response to subunit inactivated influenza vaccine. TCRdb redid the calling of the RT-PCR reads with MiXCR, one entry per CDR3 protein. The repertoire holds roughly 550,000 distinct CDR3 sequences, with less than 25% as singletons. Separately, the same data were catalogued under a study of T cells expressing NK-cell markers. This second study says: Making the TCR beta cDNA relied on 5'RACE template switching with UMIs.

The sequenced sample was CD4+ T cells sorted from PBMCs, obtained about 11 days after vaccination. These receptors were obtained from a man in his fifties or sixties who received an inactivated influenza vaccine.

Here the CDR3 DNA reads TGCAGTGCGAACAGGGCTAGCAATCAGCCCCAGCATTTT. This sequence encodes CSANRASNQPQHF. The chain has TRBV20-1 and TRBJ1-5, with TRBD1 as a possible D gene (6 bases). Germline V lookup: CDR1 DFQATT, CDR2 SNEGSKA (reference sequence). The CDR3 is made up of 13 amino acids. The V end was cut by 6 bases, the J end by 0 bases, with 9 bases between.

As DNA, the CDR3 is TGTGCCAGCAGTCTAAGACAGGGGAGAGCTTTCTTT. It specifies CASSLRQGRAFF. V usage is TRBV28 and J usage is TRBJ1-1; TRBD1 agrees at 8 bases. This CDR3 has 12 amino acids. The V segment lost 5 bases and the J segment 10 bases; nucleotides outside the gene matches: 6. The germline gives CDR1 MDHEN, CDR2 SYDVKM. Together with reference TRBV28 and TRBJ1-1, the CDR3 gives the full variable domain: DVKVTQSSRYLVKRTGEKVFLECVQDMDHENMFWYRQDPGLGLRLIYFSYDVKMKEKGDIPEGYSVSREKKERFSLILESASTNQTSMYLCASSLRQGRAFFGQGTRLTVV.

This clonotype was seen only a few times. The J gene is TRBJ1-5, the V gene TRBV12-3 or TRBV12-4; D perhaps matches TRBD1 (6 bases). The CDR3 is 14 residues long. The germline V and J ends were trimmed by 6 bases and 6 bases, with 15 bases remaining between them. CDR3 sequence: CASRQQGRSQPQHF. The CDR3 nucleotides are TGTGCCAGCAGACAACAGGGAAGGAGTCAGCCCCAGCATTTT.

V is TRBV20-1 and J is TRBJ1-5, with 7 bases lining up with TRBD1. V gave up 6 bases and J gave up 1 base; unmatched junction bases: 9. Germline V gene lookup returns CDR1 DFQATT and CDR2 SNEGSKA (reference sequence). CDR3 size: 15 residues. CDR3 DNA: TGCAGTGCAGAACAGGGGACGCGAAGCAATCAGCCCCAGCATTTT. Translating gives CSAEQGTRSNQPQHF.

CDR3: CASSKLRNTGELFF. The CDR3 coding sequence is TGTGCCAGCAGTAAACTCAGGAACACCGGGGAGCTGTTTTTT. The rearrangement uses TRBV28 and TRBJ2-2; D remains ambiguous. Germline CDR1 and CDR2: MDHEN and SYDVKM. The CDR3 runs 14 residues. V shed 5 bases and J shed 1 base, with 8 bases lying between them.

This chain joins TRBV10-2 and TRBJ1-4, with unresolved D. CDR3 length equals 13 residues. Trimming cost V 10 bases and J 12 bases, with 21 bases left between them. From germline, CDR1 is WSHSY and CDR2 SAAADI. CDR3 loop: CATRPEWAGELFF. CDR3 in DNA: TGCGCCACCCGGCCCGAATGGGCTGGGGAACTGTTTTTT.

This clonotype was recorded many times. The genes are TRBV7-2 and TRBJ2-5; TRBD2 aligns across 9 bases. CDR1 SGHTA and CDR2 FQGNSA come from the germline V gene. The CDR3 spans 14 residues. The ends lost 5 bases at V and 2 bases at J; junction bases unmatched: 3. The CDR3: CASSRTSAQETQYF. DNA for the CDR3: TGTGCCAGCAGCCGGACTAGCGCTCAAGAGACCCAGTACTTC.

The V and J genes are TRBV15 and TRBJ2-5, with 9 positions matching TRBD2. V was clipped by 4 bases and J by 2 bases; unmatched bases: 8. The CDR3 runs to 16 residues. Germline lookup yields CDR1 LNHNV and CDR2 YYDKDF (reference sequence). CDR3 DNA: TGTGCCACCAGCACTCATAGCGGGAGCGGTCAAGAGACCCAGTACTTC. Translation: CATSTHSGSGQETQYF.

This chain links TRBV4-2 with TRBJ2-3; D gene uncertain. The CDR3 runs 12 residues. CDR1 is LGHNA, CDR2 YNFKEQ, per germline. Trimming stripped 4 bases from V and 6 bases from J, with 8 bases between. The CDR3 reads CASSPTRDTQYF. CDR3 coding DNA: TGTGCCAGCAGCCCAACGCGGGATACGCAGTATTTT.

This clonotype has just a few counts. This rearrangement joins TRBV5-5 to TRBJ2-1; perhaps TRBD1 as D (5 bases). The CDR3 spans 16 residues. V was clipped by 6 bases and J by 3 bases, with 19 bases between them. The V gene's germline CDR1 is SGHKS and CDR2 YYEKEE (reference sequence). Here the CDR3 DNA reads TGTGCCAGCATGCCAATCCAGGGAACCCTCTACAATGAGCAGTTCTTC. Encoded protein: CASMPIQGTLYNEQFF.

This clonotype was observed a handful of times. This chain links TRBV11-2 with TRBJ2-1, with TRBD1 identical over 10 bases. J lost 8 bases, V lost 5 bases, and 12 bases had no gene match. Germline V gives CDR1 SGHAT, CDR2 FQNNGV. This CDR3 has 16 residues. DNA for the CDR3: TGTGCCAGCAGCCGAATAAGGGACAGGGGTGGCGATGAGCAGTTCTTC. This codes for CASSRIRDRGGDEQFF.

There are a few counts of this clonotype. This chain joins TRBV6-1 and TRBJ2-1; the match to TRBD2 covers 13 bases. The ends lost 3 bases at V and 4 bases at J; junction bases unmatched: 6. CDR3 size: 17 residues. CDR1 and CDR2 (germline): MNHNS, SASEGT. This CDR3 is CASSDRGLAGIYNEQFF. CDR3 sequence (DNA): TGTGCCAGCAGTGACCGGGGACTAGCGGGGATATACAATGAGCAGTTCTTC.

The DNA for the CDR3 is TGTGCCAGCAGCCAAGGATCCGGCGCCAGGGTAAGGTGGAATACCAAAAACATTCAGTACTTC. The encoded protein is CASSQGSGARVRWNTKNIQYF. The chain uses TRBV3-1 and TRBJ2-4, with TRBD1 as a possible D gene (5 bases). This CDR3 has 21 amino acids. In germline, CDR1 is LGHDT, CDR2 YNNKEL (reference sequence). V shed 1 base and J shed 2 bases, with 27 bases lying between them.

The chain couples TRBV29-1 to TRBJ2-1; no firm D call. Germline V gives CDR1 SQVTM, CDR2 ANQGSEA. The length of the CDR3 is 11 residues. With 4 bases removed from V and 5 bases from J, the gap between germline ends came to 6 bases. This chain's CDR3 is CSVVPHNEQFF. CDR3 in DNA: TGCAGCGTTGTCCCGCACAATGAGCAGTTCTTC.

This clonotype was counted a single time. This rearrangement joins TRBV7-8 to TRBJ2-5; D is unresolved. This CDR3 contains 15 residues. Per germline, CDR1 SGHVS and CDR2 FQNEAQ. Trimming took 2 bases from V and 6 from J, leaving 16 bases between them. This CDR3 is CASSLKRVAAQTQYF. The CDR3 DNA reads TGTGCCAGCAGCTTAAAAAGAGTAGCCGCCCAGACCCAGTACTTC.

This sequence joins TRBV5-1 and TRBJ2-1, with D possibly TRBD2 on 6 matching bases. The CDR3 has 16 amino acids. V lost 0 bases and J 0 bases, leaving 10 bases between the germline ends. The germline V gene has CDR1 SGHRS and CDR2 YFSETQ. The CDR3: CASSLAAGYSYNEQFF. CDR3 DNA: TGCGCCAGCAGCTTGGCCGCGGGATACTCCTACAATGAGCAGTTCTTC.

This chain links TRBV12-3 or TRBV12-4 with TRBJ2-5, with D possibly TRBD1 on 6 matching bases. Trimming took off 4 bases at V and 12 bases at J, with 15 bases between the two ends. This CDR3 is 12 amino acids long. The CDR3 nucleotides read TGTGCCAGCAGTTCCGTCCTGGGGGCCAAGTACTTC. Residues: CASSSVLGAKYF.

The chain recombines TRBV20-1 with TRBJ1-1; 12 bases are shared with TRBD1. The ends lost 5 bases at V and 10 bases at J; junction bases unmatched: 14. CDR3 length: 15 amino acids. Germline assignment: CDR1 DFQATT and CDR2 SNEGSKA (reference sequence). CDR3 loop: CSAPDRTGQGAGAFF. In DNA form, the CDR3 reads TGCAGTGCTCCCGATCGTACGGGACAGGGGGCGGGAGCTTTCTTT.

In this sample, this clonotype turned up a few times. The chain couples TRBV7-2 to TRBJ2-1; 9 nucleotides match TRBD2. V was clipped by 1 base and J by 6 bases; unmatched bases: 7. Germline loops: CDR1 SGHTA, CDR2 FQGNSA. The CDR3 totals 16 residues. The CDR3 reads CASSLGRLAVSNEQFF. CDR3 nucleotide sequence: TGTGCCAGCAGCTTAGGACGACTAGCGGTGAGCAATGAGCAGTTCTTC. Looking up the rest from reference TRBV7-2 and TRBJ2-1 gives the full variable domain: GAGVSQSPSNKVTEKGKDVELRCDPISGHTALYWYRQSLGQGLEFLIYFQGNSAPDKSGLPSDRFSAERTGGSVSTLTIQRTQQEDSAVYLCASSLGRLAVSNEQFFGPGTRLTVL.

This clonotype was recorded at least ten times. The rearrangement uses TRBV5-1 and TRBJ1-2; 8 nucleotides align to TRBD1. Germline assignment: CDR1 SGHRS and CDR2 YFSETQ. CDR3 length: 14 residues. The J segment lost 0 bases and the V segment lost 4 bases, leaving 2 bases of the junction unmatched. The CDR3 DNA reads as TGCGCCAGCAGCACGACAGGGGCTAACTATGGCTACACCTTC. Amino acids: CASSTTGANYGYTF.

This clonotype has only a few counts. J is TRBJ1-6 and V is TRBV6-5; tentative D call: TRBD1 (5 bases). Germline V gene sequence: CDR1 MNHEY, CDR2 SVGAGI. The CDR3 covers 15 residues. Trimming pared 0 bases from V and 10 bases from J, leaving 13 bases between. CDR3 coding DNA: TGTGCCAGCAGTTACTCCGGGACTGATCGATCACCCCTCCACTTT. This translates into CASSYSGTDRSPLHF.

This clonotype occurred a few times. This chain joins TRBV11-2 and TRBJ1-6; D is ambiguous. Trimming shortened V by 1 base and J by 5 bases, and 9 bases separated the two germline ends. Germline CDR1 is SGHAT and CDR2 is FQNNGV. This CDR3 spans 15 amino acids. CDR3 in DNA: TGTGCCAGCAGCTTAGCCCGGGGAAATAATTCACCCCTCCACTTT. Amino acid sequence: CASSLARGNNSPLHF.

In DNA, the CDR3 is TGTGCCAGCAGCTTAGTGGCAGGACGGAACACTGAAGCTTTCTTT. Translation: CASSLVAGRNTEAFF. V and J are TRBV11-2 and TRBJ1-1; D is uncertain. With 1 base removed from V and 1 base from J, the gap between germline ends came to 10 bases. This CDR3 is built from 15 residues. Germline V gene lookup returns CDR1 SGHAT and CDR2 FQNNGV.

This clonotype occurred a few times. The V call is TRBV5-1, the J call TRBJ2-1; no firm D call. This CDR3 spans 13 amino acids. Trimming shortened V by 0 bases and J by 5 bases, and 6 bases separated the two germline ends. CDR1 and CDR2 (germline): SGHRS, YFSETQ. In nucleotides, the CDR3 is TGCGCCAGCAGCTTGGGATGGAACAATGAGCAGTTCTTC. It encodes CASSLGWNNEQFF.

The rearrangement joins TRBV6-2 or TRBV6-3 to TRBJ1-1; no firm D call. The V end lost 7 bases, the J end lost 8 bases, and 11 bases lay between the germline ends. Germline V CDR1 and CDR2: MNHEY, SVGEGT. The CDR3 contains 11 residues. The CDR3 DNA is TGTGCCAGCACCCACACCCAAGAAGCTTTCTTT. This sequence encodes CASTHTQEAFF.

V and J are TRBV7-9 and TRBJ2-7; D might be TRBD2 (6 bases). The CDR3 loop spans 14 amino acids. In germline, CDR1 is SEHNR, CDR2 FQNEAQ (reference sequence). Trimming stripped 4 bases from V and 5 bases from J, with 15 bases between. Here the CDR3 reads CASSSAGLKDEQYF. DNA for the CDR3: TGTGCCAGCAGCTCGGCGGGATTGAAAGACGAGCAGTACTTC.

This clonotype was counted between two and nine times. V is TRBV7-2 and J is TRBJ2-1; TRBD2 is a possible D gene (6 bases). Germline CDR1 reads SGHTA; CDR2 reads FQGNSA. V lost 1 base, J lost 2 bases, and 9 bases lay in between. The CDR3 is 15 amino acids. The CDR3 bases are TGTGCCAGCAGCTTAGGCGGGGTAGCCTACAATGAGCAGTTCTTC. It yields the protein CASSLGGVAYNEQFF.

The J gene is TRBJ1-2, the V gene TRBV5-1, with a tentative D call TRBD1 (6 bases). CDR3 length equals 16 residues. Germline V gives CDR1 SGHRS, CDR2 YFSETQ. Trimming removed 0 bases from V and 4 bases from J, with 16 bases in between. As DNA, the CDR3 is TGCGCCAGCAGCTTGGAAACCGGGGGCAAGGGCTATGGCTACACCTTC. Its translation is CASSLETGGKGYGYTF.

This chain links TRBV20-1 with TRBJ2-7; 11 bases agree with TRBD2. The CDR3 is made up of 15 amino acids. The J segment lost 0 bases and the V segment lost 6 bases, leaving 7 bases of the junction unmatched. Germline CDR1 is DFQATT and CDR2 is SNEGSKA (reference sequence). The CDR3 here is CSAPASGRSSYEQYF. CDR3 bases: TGCAGTGCCCCCGCTAGCGGGAGGTCCTCCTACGAGCAGTACTTC.

The rearrangement joins TRBV6-1 to TRBJ1-1; D is possibly TRBD1 (5 bases). Looked up from germline, CDR1 is MNHNS and CDR2 is SASEGT. This CDR3 has 14 amino acids. V was trimmed by 2 bases and J by 4 bases, leaving 11 bases between them. The CDR3 DNA is TGTGCCAGCAGTGAATTGGGGGGTGTCACTGAAGCTTTCTTT. This encodes CASSELGGVTEAFF.

This clonotype was seen a few times. This CDR3 fails to terminate in the conserved phenylalanine or tryptophan, so it likely reflects a read error. The chain has TRBV20-1 and TRBJ2-1; TRBD2 matches at 9 bases. J gave up 10 bases and V 3 bases, and 4 bases lay outside the gene matches. The CDR3 spans 12 residues. Germline assignment: CDR1 DFQATT and CDR2 SNEGSKA (reference sequence). The CDR3 DNA follows: TGCAGTGCTAGGGGACTAGCAGGGGAGCAGTTCTAC. Translating it yields CSARGLAGEQFY.

This chain joins TRBV20-1 and TRBJ2-3; 7 bases fit TRBD2. Per the germline V gene, CDR1 is DFQATT and CDR2 is SNEGSKA (reference sequence). This CDR3 is built from 14 residues. V gave up 2 bases and J gave up 4 bases; unmatched junction bases: 6. CDR3 nucleotide sequence: TGCAGTGCTAGAAGTGGGGGGGGGTCAGATACGCAGTATTTT. Protein sequence: CSARSGGGSDTQYF.